Listed below are T cell receptor beta chains from one sample, sequenced in a study of Ad26.COV2.S vaccination and SARS-CoV-2 variants. TCRdb keeps only in-frame clones here, not all; method: immunoSEQ multiplex PCR. The data hold about 480,000 clones, with around nine tenths observed a single time. Sequenced material: peripheral blood, taken in a trial of Ad26.COV2.S vaccine versus placebo. These receptors all come from a person between 18 and 65 years old who received the Ad26.COV2.S COVID-19 vaccine or a placebo. The CDR3 runs from the conserved cysteine through the conserved F or W. Each record gives: V gene, CDR3 length, D gene, J gene, clone size, CDR3 protein, CDR3 DNA. D genes are given only for firm matches. The listing skips clone size in some rows; elsewhere it reads once, few, many or a size class.

V: TRBV15; length: 13; D: -; J: TRBJ1-1; size: -; CDR3: CATSRDKDTEAFF; DNA: TGTGCCACCAGCAGAGACAAGGACACTGAAGCTTTCTTT
V: TRBV20-1; length: 13; D: -; J: TRBJ2-1; size: once; CDR3: CSGSGGSYNEQFF; DNA: TGCAGTGGTAGTGGAGGCTCCTACAATGAGCAGTTCTTC
V: TRBV15; length: 16; D: -; J: TRBJ2-7; size: -; CDR3: CATSSRAGFIAYEQYF; DNA: TGTGCCACCAGCTCCCGGGCCGGGTTTATTGCCTACGAGCAGTACTTC
V: TRBV5-1; length: 15; D: TRBD2; J: TRBJ2-2; size: -; CDR3: CASSLAGEWAGELFF; DNA: TGCGCCAGCAGCTTAGCGGGAGAGTGGGCCGGGGAGCTGTTTTTT
V: TRBV3-1/TRBV3-2; length: 20; D: TRBD2; J: TRBJ2-1; size: -; CDR3: CASSQGVTSGRASSYNEQFF; DNA: TGTGCCAGCAGCCAAGGCGTGACTAGCGGGAGGGCTAGCTCCTACAATGAGCAGTTCTTC
V: TRBV2; length: 16; D: -; J: TRBJ2-2; size: -; CDR3: CASSERARGYTGELFF; DNA: TGTGCCAGCAGCGAAAGGGCCAGAGGTTACACCGGGGAGCTGTTTTTT
V: TRBV2; length: 14; D: -; J: TRBJ1-5; size: -; CDR3: CASSVRGNNQPQHF; DNA: TGTGCCAGCAGCGTCCGGGGAAACAATCAGCCCCAGCATTTT
V: TRBV19; length: 13; D: -; J: TRBJ2-5; size: -; CDR3: CASRAGHQETQYF; DNA: TGTGCCAGTAGAGCAGGACACCAAGAGACCCAGTACTTC
V: TRBV2; length: 11; D: TRBD2; J: TRBJ2-7; size: -; CDR3: CASTSGSEQYF; DNA: TGTGCCAGCACTAGCGGGAGCGAGCAGTACTTC
V: TRBV7-2; length: 14; D: TRBD1; J: TRBJ1-5; size: once; CDR3: CASSFGQGNQPQHF; DNA: TGTGCCAGCAGCTTCGGACAGGGGAATCAGCCCCAGCATTTT